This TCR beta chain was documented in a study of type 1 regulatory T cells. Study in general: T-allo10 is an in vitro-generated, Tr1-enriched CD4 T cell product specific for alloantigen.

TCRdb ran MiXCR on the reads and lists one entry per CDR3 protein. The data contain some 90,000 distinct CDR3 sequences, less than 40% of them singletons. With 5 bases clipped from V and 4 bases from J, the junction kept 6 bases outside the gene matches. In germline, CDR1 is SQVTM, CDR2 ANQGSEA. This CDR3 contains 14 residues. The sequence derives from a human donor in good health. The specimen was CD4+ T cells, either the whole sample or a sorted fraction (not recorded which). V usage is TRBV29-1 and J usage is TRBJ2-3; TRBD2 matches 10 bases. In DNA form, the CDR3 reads TGCAGCGTTCTAGCGGGAGAATTTGCAGATACGCAGTATTTT. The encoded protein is CSVLAGEFADTQYF.